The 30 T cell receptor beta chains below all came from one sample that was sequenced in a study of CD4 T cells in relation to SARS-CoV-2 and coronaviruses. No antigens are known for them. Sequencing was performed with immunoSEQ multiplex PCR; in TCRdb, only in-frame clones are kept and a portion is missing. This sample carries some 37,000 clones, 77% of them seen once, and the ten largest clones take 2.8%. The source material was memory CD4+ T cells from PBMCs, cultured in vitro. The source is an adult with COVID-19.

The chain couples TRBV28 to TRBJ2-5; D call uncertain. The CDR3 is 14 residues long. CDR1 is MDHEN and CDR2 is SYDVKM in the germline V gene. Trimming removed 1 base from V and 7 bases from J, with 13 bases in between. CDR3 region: CASSLSSPLGTQYF. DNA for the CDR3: TGTGCCAGCAGTTTATCCTCCCCGCTCGGGACCCAGTACTTC.

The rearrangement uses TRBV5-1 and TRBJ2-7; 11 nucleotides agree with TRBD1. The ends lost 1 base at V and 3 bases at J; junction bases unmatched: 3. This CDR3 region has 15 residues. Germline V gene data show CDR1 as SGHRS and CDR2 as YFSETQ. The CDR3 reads CASSLFGTGGYEQYF. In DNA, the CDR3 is TGCGCCAGCAGCTTGTTCGGGACAGGGGGCTACGAGCAGTACTTC.

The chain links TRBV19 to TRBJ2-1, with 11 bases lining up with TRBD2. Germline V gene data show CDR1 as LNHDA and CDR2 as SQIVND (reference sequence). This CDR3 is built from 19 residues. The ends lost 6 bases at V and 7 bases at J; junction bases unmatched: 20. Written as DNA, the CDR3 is TGTGCCAGTAGCCTACCCCCTCTTAGCGGGAGGGCCGAGGGGAATGAGCAGTTCTTC. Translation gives CASSLPPLSGRAEGNEQFF.

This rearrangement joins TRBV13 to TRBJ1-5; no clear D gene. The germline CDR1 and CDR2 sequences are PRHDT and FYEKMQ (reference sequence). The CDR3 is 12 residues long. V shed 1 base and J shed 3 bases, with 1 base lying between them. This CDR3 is CASSLDNQPQHF. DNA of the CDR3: TGTGCCAGCAGCTTAGACAATCAGCCCCAGCATTTT.

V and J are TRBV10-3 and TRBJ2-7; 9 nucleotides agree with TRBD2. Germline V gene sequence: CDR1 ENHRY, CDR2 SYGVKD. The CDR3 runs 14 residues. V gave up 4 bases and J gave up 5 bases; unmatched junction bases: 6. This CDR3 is CAISGREGWDEQYF. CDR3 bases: TGTGCCATCAGTGGGCGGGAGGGCTGGGACGAGCAGTACTTC.

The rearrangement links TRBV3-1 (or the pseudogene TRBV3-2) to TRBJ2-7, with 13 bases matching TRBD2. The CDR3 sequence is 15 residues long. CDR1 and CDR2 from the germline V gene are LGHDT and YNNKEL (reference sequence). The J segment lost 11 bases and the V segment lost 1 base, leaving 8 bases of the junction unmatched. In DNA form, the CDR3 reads TGTGCCAGCAGCCAAGCCGGACTAGCGGGAGTGAGTGAGTACTTC. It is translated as CASSQAGLAGVSEYF.

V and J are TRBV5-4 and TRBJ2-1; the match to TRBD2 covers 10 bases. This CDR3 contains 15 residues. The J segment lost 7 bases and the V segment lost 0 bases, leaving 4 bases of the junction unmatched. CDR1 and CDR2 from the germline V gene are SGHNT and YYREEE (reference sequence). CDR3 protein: CASSLASGRENEQFF. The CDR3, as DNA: TGTGCCAGCAGCTTGGCGAGCGGGAGGGAAAATGAGCAGTTCTTC.

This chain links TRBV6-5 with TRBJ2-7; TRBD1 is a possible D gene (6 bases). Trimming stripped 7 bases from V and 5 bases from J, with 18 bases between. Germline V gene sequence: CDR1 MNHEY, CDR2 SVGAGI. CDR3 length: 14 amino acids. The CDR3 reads CASTKNGQFDEQYF. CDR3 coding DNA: TGTGCCAGCACCAAAAACGGACAGTTCGACGAGCAGTACTTC.

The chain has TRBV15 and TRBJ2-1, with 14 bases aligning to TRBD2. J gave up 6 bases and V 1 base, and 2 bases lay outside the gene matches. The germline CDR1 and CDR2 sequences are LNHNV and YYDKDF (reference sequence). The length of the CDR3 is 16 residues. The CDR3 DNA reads TGTGCCACCAGCAGAGCCGGGACTAGCGGGAGCAATGAGCAGTTCTTC. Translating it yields CATSRAGTSGSNEQFF. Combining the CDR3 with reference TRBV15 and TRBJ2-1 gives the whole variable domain DAMVIQNPRYQVTQFGKPVTLSCSQTLNHNVMYWYQQKSSQAPKLLFHYYDKDFNNEADTPDNFQSRRPNTSFCFLDIRSPGLGDTAMYLCATSRAGTSGSNEQFFGPGTRLTVL.

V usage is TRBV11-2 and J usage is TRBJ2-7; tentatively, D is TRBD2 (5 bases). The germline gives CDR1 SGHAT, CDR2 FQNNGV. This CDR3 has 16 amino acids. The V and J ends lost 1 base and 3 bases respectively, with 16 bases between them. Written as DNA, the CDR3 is TGTGCCAGCAGCTTAGTTTCGGGGTCACCTTACTACGAGCAGTACTTC. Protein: CASSLVSGSPYYEQYF.

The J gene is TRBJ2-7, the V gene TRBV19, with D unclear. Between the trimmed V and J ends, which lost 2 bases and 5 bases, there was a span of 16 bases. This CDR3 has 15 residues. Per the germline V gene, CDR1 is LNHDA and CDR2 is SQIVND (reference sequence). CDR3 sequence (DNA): TGTGCCAGTAGTATAACCTCTTCAGAACCCCACGAGCAGTACTTC. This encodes CASSITSSEPHEQYF.

DNA of the CDR3: TGTGCCAGCAGTGAAGGTCAGGGGAGCAATCAGCCCCAGCATTTT. Residues: CASSEGQGSNQPQHF. The V gene is TRBV6-1, the J gene TRBJ1-5; tentative D call: TRBD1 (6 bases). V was clipped by 1 base and J by 1 base, with 8 bases between them. Germline V lookup: CDR1 MNHNS, CDR2 SASEGT. The length of the CDR3 is 15 residues.

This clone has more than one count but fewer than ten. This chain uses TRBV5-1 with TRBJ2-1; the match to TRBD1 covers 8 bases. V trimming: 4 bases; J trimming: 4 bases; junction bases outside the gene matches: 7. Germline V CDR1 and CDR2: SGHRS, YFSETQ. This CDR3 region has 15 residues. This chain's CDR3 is CASSERQGTYNEQFF. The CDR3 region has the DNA TGCGCCAGCAGCGAAAGACAGGGGACGTACAATGAGCAGTTCTTC.

This CDR3 is CASSFWQGASYEQYF. The CDR3 DNA reads as TGTGCCAGCAGTTTCTGGCAGGGAGCCTCCTACGAGCAGTACTTC. The genes are TRBV27 and TRBJ2-7, with D perhaps matching TRBD1 or TRBD2 (5 bases each). CDR3 length: 15 amino acids. V shed 3 bases and J shed 0 bases, with 12 bases lying between them. The germline V gene encodes CDR1 MNHEY and CDR2 SMNVEV (reference sequence).

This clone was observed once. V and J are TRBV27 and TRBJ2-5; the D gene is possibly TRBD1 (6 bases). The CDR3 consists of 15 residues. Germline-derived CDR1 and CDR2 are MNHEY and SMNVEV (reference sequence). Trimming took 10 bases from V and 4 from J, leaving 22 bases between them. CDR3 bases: TGTGCCACATTTGGGTGGGGGCACGGGCGAGAGACCCAGTACTTC. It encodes CATFGWGHGRETQYF.

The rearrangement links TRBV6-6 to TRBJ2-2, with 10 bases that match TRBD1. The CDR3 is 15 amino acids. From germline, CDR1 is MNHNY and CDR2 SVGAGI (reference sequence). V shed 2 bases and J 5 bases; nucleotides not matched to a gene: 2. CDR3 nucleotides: TGTGCCAGCAGTTACGACAGGGGGCGAACCGGGGAGCTGTTTTTT. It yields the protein CASSYDRGRTGELFF.

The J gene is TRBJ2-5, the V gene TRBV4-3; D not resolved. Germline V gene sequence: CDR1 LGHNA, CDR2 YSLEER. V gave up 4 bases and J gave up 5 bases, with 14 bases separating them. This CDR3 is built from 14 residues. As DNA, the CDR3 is TGCGCCAGCAGCCGCGGACGAGTTGGGGAGACCCAGTACTTC. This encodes CASSRGRVGETQYF.

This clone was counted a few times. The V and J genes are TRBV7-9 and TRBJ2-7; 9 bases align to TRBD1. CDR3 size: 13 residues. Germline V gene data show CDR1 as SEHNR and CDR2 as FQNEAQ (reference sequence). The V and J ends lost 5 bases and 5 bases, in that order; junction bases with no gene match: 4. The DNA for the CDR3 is TGTGCCAGCAGCGTAGGGACAGGGAACGAGCAGTACTTC. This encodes CASSVGTGNEQYF.

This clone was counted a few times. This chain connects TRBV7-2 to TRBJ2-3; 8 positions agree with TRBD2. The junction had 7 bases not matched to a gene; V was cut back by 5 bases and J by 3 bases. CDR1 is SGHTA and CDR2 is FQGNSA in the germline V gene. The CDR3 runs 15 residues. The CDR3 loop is CASSTASGRTDTQYF. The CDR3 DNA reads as TGTGCCAGCAGCACAGCTAGCGGGCGGACAGATACGCAGTATTTT.

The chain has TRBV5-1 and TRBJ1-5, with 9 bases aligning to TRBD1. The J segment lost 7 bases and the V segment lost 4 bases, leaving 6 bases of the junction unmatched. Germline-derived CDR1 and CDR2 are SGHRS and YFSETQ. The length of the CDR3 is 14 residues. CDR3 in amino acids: CASSTGQGNQPQHF. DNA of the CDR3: TGCGCCAGCAGCACCGGACAGGGGAACCAGCCCCAGCATTTT.

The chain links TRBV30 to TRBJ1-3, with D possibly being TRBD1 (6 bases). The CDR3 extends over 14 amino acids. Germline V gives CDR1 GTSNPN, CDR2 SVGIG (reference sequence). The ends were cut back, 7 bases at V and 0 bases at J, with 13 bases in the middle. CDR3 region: CAFQTGSSGNTIYF. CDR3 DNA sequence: TGTGCCTTCCAAACAGGGAGCTCTGGAAACACCATATATTTT.

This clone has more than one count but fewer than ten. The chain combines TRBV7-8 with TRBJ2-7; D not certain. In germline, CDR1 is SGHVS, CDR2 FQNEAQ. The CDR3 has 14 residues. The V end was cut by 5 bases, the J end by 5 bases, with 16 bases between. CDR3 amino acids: CASSPSFDANEQYF. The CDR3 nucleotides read TGTGCCAGCAGCCCGAGTTTTGATGCCAACGAGCAGTACTTC.

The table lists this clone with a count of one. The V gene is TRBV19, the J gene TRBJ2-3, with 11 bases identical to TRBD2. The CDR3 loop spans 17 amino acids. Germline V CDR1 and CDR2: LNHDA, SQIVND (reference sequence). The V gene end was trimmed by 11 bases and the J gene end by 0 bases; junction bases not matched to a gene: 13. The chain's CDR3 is CASVQLAGASSTDTQYF. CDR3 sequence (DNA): TGTGCCTCGGTGCAACTAGCGGGAGCCTCTAGCACAGATACGCAGTATTTT.

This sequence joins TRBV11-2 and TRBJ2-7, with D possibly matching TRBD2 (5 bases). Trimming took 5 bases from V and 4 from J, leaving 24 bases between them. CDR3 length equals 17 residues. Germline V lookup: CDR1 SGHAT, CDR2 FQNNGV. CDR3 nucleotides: TGTGCCAGCAGCCCCGCCCAGCGGTATGGGCTACGGTACGAGCAGTACTTC. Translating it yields CASSPAQRYGLRYEQYF.

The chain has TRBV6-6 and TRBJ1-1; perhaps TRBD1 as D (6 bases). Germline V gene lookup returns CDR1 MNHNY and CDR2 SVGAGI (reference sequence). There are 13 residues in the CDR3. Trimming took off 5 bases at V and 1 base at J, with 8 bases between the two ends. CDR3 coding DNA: TGTGCCAGCAGTGGCAGGGGGAACACTGAAGCTTTCTTT. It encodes CASSGRGNTEAFF.

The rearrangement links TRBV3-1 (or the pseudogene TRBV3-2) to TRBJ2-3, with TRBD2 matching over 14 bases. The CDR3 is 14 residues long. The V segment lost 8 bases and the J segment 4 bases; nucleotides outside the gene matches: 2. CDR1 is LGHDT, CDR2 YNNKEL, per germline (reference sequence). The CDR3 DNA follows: TGTGCCAGCGGGGGACTAGCGGGAGCAGATACGCAGTATTTT. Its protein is CASGGLAGADTQYF.

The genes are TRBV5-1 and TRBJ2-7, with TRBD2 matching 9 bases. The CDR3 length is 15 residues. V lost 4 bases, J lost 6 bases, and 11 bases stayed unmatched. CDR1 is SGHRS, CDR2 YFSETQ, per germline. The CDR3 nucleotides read TGCGCCAGCAGCCCCGTAGCGGGAGCGCCTACCGAGCAGTACTTC. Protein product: CASSPVAGAPTEQYF.

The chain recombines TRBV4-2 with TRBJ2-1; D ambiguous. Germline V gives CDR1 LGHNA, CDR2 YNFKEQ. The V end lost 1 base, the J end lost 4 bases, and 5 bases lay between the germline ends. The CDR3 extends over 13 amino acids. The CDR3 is CASSQGEYNEQFF. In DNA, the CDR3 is TGTGCCAGCAGCCAAGGAGAGTACAATGAGCAGTTCTTC.

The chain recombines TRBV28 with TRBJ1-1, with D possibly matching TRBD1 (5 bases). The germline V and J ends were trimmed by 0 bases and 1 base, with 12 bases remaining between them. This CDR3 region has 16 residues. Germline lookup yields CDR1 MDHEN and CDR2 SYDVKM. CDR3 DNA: TGTGCCAGCAGTTTATGGGGACGAACAGCGAACACTGAAGCTTTCTTT. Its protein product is CASSLWGRTANTEAFF.

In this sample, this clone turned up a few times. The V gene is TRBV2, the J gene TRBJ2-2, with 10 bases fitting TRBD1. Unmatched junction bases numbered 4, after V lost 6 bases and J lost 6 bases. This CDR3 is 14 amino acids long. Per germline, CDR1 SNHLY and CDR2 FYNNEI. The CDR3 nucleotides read TGTGCCAGCAGGGAGGACAGGGGGTCCGGGGAGCTGTTTTTT. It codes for CASREDRGSGELFF.